The T cell receptor beta chain described here comes from a study of PD-1 blockade in classical Hodgkin lymphoma (dated by TCRdb to the early 2020s). Turning to the overall study: Nivolumab dosing was 3 mg/kg intravenously every 2 weeks, continuing until either disease progression or unacceptable toxicity. The study used TCR beta sequencing and CyTOF to define a peripheral blood immune signature of response to PD-1 blockade in classical Hodgkin lymphoma. Overall study results and their limits: Only a single clinical trial cohort was studied, and what caused the repertoire differences, possibly disease activity or prior therapy, remained undefined. Baseline TCR diversity was reported as lower in newly diagnosed patients than in healthy donors, and lower still in relapsed/refractory patients. Lower diversity was seen in patients whose nivolumab began less than 1 year after ASCT, and these patients were left out of later analyses so that immune reconstitution would not confound the results. By C4D1, a significant rise was seen in CD4+ TCR diversity but not in CD8+ TCR diversity (p=0.0027 vs p=0.16), and the rise was most apparent among complete responders (p=0.02). Among trial patients, those achieving complete response had baseline diversity similar to that of newly diagnosed patients, while diversity was significantly lower in partial responders and progressors.

Here V drops 0 bases and J drops 3 bases, and the junction holds 2 bases not matched to any gene. From cysteine to phenylalanine, the CDR3 is 14 amino acids long. Solely the CDR3 DNA is kept, with 42 bases framed from the first base. CDR1 and CDR2 were assigned from the germline V gene as SGHRS and YFSETQ. Genomic DNA was isolated using the Qiagen DNeasy kit from unsorted PBMCs as well as from negatively selected CD4+ and CD8+ fractions. Using primers that anneal to V and J segments, immunoSEQ multiplex PCR amplified the TCR beta CDR3 regions. A synthetic immune receptor repertoire was used to minimize amplification bias, and any remaining bias was removed computationally after sequencing. The original pipeline was this. Custom Python scripts were used to quantify repertoire diversity as the Shannon entropy index. Unsorted, CD4+ and CD8+ repertoires were analyzed separately, except in combined analyses where CD4+ and CD8+ sequences were merged in silico. A clone was considered expanded if an increase in frequency of at least 2-fold after treatment relative to C1D1 was found, and a pseudocount of 0.5 was applied to clones undetected at baseline. Clones with 0 or 1 copy at C1D1 were classified as singleton clones, and clones with 2 or more copies were classified as non-singleton clones. Clones expanded in unsorted samples were annotated as CD4+, CD8+ or unknown by matching protein sequences in sorted samples from the same patient. Diversity changes from C1D1 to C4D1 were tested in paired samples using Wilcoxon tests. The table was pulled from immuneACCESS by TCRdb, which kept in-frame rearrangements only. Such tables lose some clones; where checked, under half of the loss comes from unresolved V genes, and the rest has no known cause. That table supplies the V and J calls and clone size; D and trimming were determined from the DNA. A total of about 11,000 clones appear in this sample, roughly four fifths of them only once. The top ten clonotypes cover 34% of the sample.

This specimen's time point label, per the study, means: cycle 1 day 1 (C1D1), immediately before nivolumab initiation. Every trial patient had relapsed after autologous stem cell transplantation, and cohorts A, B and C differed in prior brentuximab vedotin exposure. A total of under 70 patients with relapsed/refractory classical Hodgkin lymphoma made up the trial cohort, and each patient's best overall response was complete response, partial response or progressive disease. In the multi-cohort phase II CheckMate 205 trial, trial patients received single-agent nivolumab. An independent review committee assessed best overall response by applying the 2007 International Working Group response criteria. Trial PBMCs were obtained immediately prior to nivolumab initiation (C1D1) and on therapy at cycle 2 day 1 and cycle 4 day 1. Peripheral blood was collected in 8 mL Vacutainer Cell Preparation Tubes, from which PBMCs were isolated by centrifugation and then cryopreserved.

To note about this clone: The specificity of this receptor is unknown. Base qualities are not at hand, and no much larger clone is one base apart.

This TCR was sampled from a human donor with classical Hodgkin lymphoma. The rearrangement combines TRBV5-1 with TRBJ2-5, and 7 junctional nucleotides match TRBD1. The source material was peripheral blood mononuclear cells (PBMCs), sampled at baseline. The DNA sequence follows: TGCGCCAGCAGCTTGGGGGGGACAGAAGAGACCCAGTACTTC. Its amino acids are CASSLGGTEETQYF. The variable domain in full, with residues beyond the CDR3 obtained from the reference TRBV5-1 and TRBJ2-5 genes, is KAGVTQTPRYLIKTRGQQVTLSCSPISGHRSVSWYQQTPGQGLQFLFEYFSETQRNKGNFPGRFSGRQFSNSRSEMNVSTLELGDSALYLCASSLGGTEETQYFGPGTRLLVL.